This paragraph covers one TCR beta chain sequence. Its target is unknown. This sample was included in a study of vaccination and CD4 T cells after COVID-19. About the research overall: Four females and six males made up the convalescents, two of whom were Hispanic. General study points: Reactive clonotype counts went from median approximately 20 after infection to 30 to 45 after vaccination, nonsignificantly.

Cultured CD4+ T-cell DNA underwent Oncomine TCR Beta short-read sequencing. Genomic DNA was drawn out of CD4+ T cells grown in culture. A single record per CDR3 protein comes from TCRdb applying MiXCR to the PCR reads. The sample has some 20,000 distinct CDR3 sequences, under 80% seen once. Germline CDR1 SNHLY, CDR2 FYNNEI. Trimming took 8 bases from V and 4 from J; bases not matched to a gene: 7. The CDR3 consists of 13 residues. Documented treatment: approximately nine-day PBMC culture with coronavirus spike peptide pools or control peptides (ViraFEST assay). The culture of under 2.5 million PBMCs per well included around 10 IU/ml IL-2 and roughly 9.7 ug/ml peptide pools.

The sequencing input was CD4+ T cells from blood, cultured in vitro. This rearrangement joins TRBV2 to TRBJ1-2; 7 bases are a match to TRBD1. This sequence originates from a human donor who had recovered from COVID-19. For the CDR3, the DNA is TGTGCCAGCGCCCGTGGACAGGCCTATGGCTACACCTTC. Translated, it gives CASARGQAYGYTF. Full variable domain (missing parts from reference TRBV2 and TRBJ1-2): EPEVTQTPSHQVTQMGQEVILRCVPISNHLYFYWYRQILGQKVEFLVSFYNNEISEKSEIFDDQFSVERPDGSNFTLKIRSTKLEDSAMYFCASARGQAYGYTFGSGTRLTVV.